The table lists the clone carrying this TCR beta chain with a few counts. Its cognate antigen is unknown. The CDR3 is 16 residues long. V was cut by 5 bases and J by 0 bases, with 14 bases left in between. CDR1 SEHNR and CDR2 FQNEAQ come from the germline V gene (reference sequence). The entry originates in a study of blood T cells in healthy people across ages. A second PCR of 7 to 11 cycles used a sample-barcoded 5' primer and a J-beta primer mix. MiXCR was run by TCRdb on the 5' RACE reads, yielding one entry per CDR3 protein. The data contain fewer than 2,000,000 distinct CDR3 sequences, roughly two fifths of them seen just once; the ten biggest clones take up 20% to 25%. Findings and caveats of the study: There was no known CMV status for donors, so expanded clonotype changes were possibly confounded.

This TCR derives from a human donor in good health. The genes are TRBV7-9 and TRBJ1-5; perhaps TRBD1 as D (6 bases). The sample was blood. CDR3 residues: CASSQDSGYSNQPQHF. CDR3 in DNA: TGTGCCAGCAGCCAGGACAGCGGATATAGCAATCAGCCCCAGCATTTT. The full variable domain, in which reference TRBV7-9 and TRBJ1-5 provide the parts outside the CDR3, is DTGVSQNPRHKITKRGQNVTFRCDPISEHNRLYWYRQTLGQGPEFLTYFQNEAQLEKSRLLSDRFSAERPKGSFSTLEIQRTEQGDSAMYLCASSQDSGYSNQPQHFGDGTRLSIL.